One sample yielded the 23 T cell receptor beta chains listed below, sequenced in a study of shared clonotypes between healthy human individuals. As defined, naive CD8 cells were CD45RO-negative and positively selected for CCR7, with terminally differentiated effector memory CD45RA+ cells excluded. The assay was immunoSEQ multiplex PCR, and TCRdb's table has in-frame clones only and misses some. Of around 600,000 clones detected, roughly 98% appear once; the ten largest clones hold roughly 0.29%. Sequenced input: naive CD8+ T cells sorted from blood. The receptors here all came from a man aged 25 to 40 in good health.

As regards this clone: Distinct nucleotide sequences in the sample also encode this CDR3. V is TRBV15 and J is TRBJ1-1; D is possibly TRBD1 (5 bases). V dropped 0 bases and J dropped 3 bases, with 5 bases sitting between them. CDR3 length equals 13 residues. Per the germline V gene, CDR1 is LNHNV and CDR2 is YYDKDF (reference sequence). In DNA form, the CDR3 reads TGTGCCACCAGCAGAGAGGGGCACACTGAAGCTTTCTTT. Residues: CATSREGHTEAFF.

With regard to this clone: The same CDR3 also results from other DNA sequences found in this sample. J is TRBJ2-7 and V is TRBV9; maybe TRBD2 (5 bases). This CDR3 has 10 residues. Germline V gene sequence: CDR1 SGDLS, CDR2 YYNGEE. Trimming shortened V by 7 bases and J by 4 bases, and 6 bases separated the two germline ends. The CDR3 nucleotides read TGTGCCAGCGGGGAGTACGAGCAGTACTTC. This codes for CASGEYEQYF.

Here the CDR3 DNA reads TGTGCCAGCAGTTACCGGTCTAGCGGGAATATGAATGAGCAGTTCTTC. Translated, it gives CASSYRSSGNMNEQFF. This chain connects TRBV6-5 to TRBJ2-1, with TRBD2 matching 9 bases. V lost 2 bases to trimming and J lost 7 bases; unmatched junction nucleotides: 9. From germline, CDR1 is MNHEY and CDR2 SVGAGI. This CDR3 has 16 amino acids.

The chain recombines TRBV6-6 with TRBJ2-7; D tentatively reads TRBD1 or TRBD2 (5 bases each). Trimming took 0 bases from V and 3 from J, leaving 15 bases between them. The CDR3 is 16 amino acids. Germline V gives CDR1 MNHNY, CDR2 SVGAGI (reference sequence). The CDR3 coding sequence is TGTGCCAGCAGTTACTCGCCGGGGCAGGGCAGCTACGAGCAGTACTTC. Protein: CASSYSPGQGSYEQYF.

The rearrangement links TRBV5-4 to TRBJ2-7; tentative D call: TRBD2 (5 bases). Germline lookup yields CDR1 SGHNT and CDR2 YYREEE (reference sequence). Trimming left V 5 bases short and J 7 bases short, with 7 bases between. CDR3 size: 10 residues. The CDR3: CASREREQYF. The CDR3 coding sequence is TGTGCCAGCAGGGAGCGGGAGCAGTACTTC.

V and J are TRBV7-2 and TRBJ1-1, with 9 bases aligning to TRBD1. The CDR3 contains 15 residues. With 4 bases clipped from V and 6 bases from J, the junction kept 9 bases outside the gene matches. Germline CDR1 and CDR2: SGHTA and FQGNSA. The chain's CDR3 is CASSYPQGARSEAFF. The CDR3 DNA is TGTGCCAGCAGCTACCCACAGGGGGCGAGGTCTGAAGCTTTCTTT.

The V and J genes are TRBV13 and TRBJ2-1; D is undetermined. The V end lost 2 bases, the J end lost 5 bases, and 4 bases lay between the germline ends. CDR1 and CDR2 from the germline V gene are PRHDT and FYEKMQ (reference sequence). The CDR3 spans 12 residues. The CDR3 DNA follows: TGTGCCAGCAGCTTAAGTAACAATGAGCAGTTCTTC. Its translation is CASSLSNNEQFF.

The chain employs TRBV11-2 and TRBJ2-5; 7 nucleotides align to TRBD1. The CDR3 contains 17 residues. Germline lookup yields CDR1 SGHAT and CDR2 FQNNGV. Trimming removed 5 bases from V and 1 base from J; junction bases left unmatched: 13. CDR3 amino acids: CASSPGTDVIVQETQYF. CDR3 DNA sequence: TGTGCCAGCAGCCCCGGGACAGATGTAATAGTCCAAGAGACCCAGTACTTC.

The J gene is TRBJ2-3, the V gene TRBV27; 12 positions agree with TRBD2. The CDR3 loop spans 19 amino acids. Trimming took 4 bases from V and 0 from J; bases not matched to a gene: 11. Germline assignment: CDR1 MNHEY and CDR2 SMNVEV (reference sequence). CDR3 bases: TGTGCCAGCAGTTCATTTGGACTAGCGGGAAGTTATAGCACAGATACGCAGTATTTT. This sequence encodes CASSSFGLAGSYSTDTQYF.

This chain connects TRBV27 to TRBJ2-2, with D uncertain. Germline V gene sequence: CDR1 MNHEY, CDR2 SMNVEV (reference sequence). The CDR3 has 15 amino acids. Trimming cost V 3 bases and J 2 bases, with 10 bases left between them. The CDR3 sequence is CASSLGNFNTGELFF. Written as DNA, the CDR3 is TGTGCCAGCAGTTTGGGAAACTTTAACACCGGGGAGCTGTTTTTT.

This clone was observed a single time. This chain uses TRBV4-3 with TRBJ2-1; no reliable D call. The CDR3 loop spans 15 amino acids. The ends were cut back, 1 base at V and 6 bases at J, with 13 bases in the middle. The germline V gene has CDR1 LGHNA and CDR2 YSLEER. Here the CDR3 DNA reads TGCGCCAGCAGCCAAGCGTTCATCCTCGGCAATGAGCAGTTCTTC. Translating gives CASSQAFILGNEQFF.

The V call is TRBV29-1, the J call TRBJ1-4; weak D call: TRBD1 (5 bases). Trimming removed 3 bases from V and 4 bases from J, with 9 bases in between. The CDR3 covers 13 residues. Germline V gives CDR1 SQVTM, CDR2 ANQGSEA. The CDR3 spells CSVDGGSNEKLFF. Written as DNA, the CDR3 is TGCAGCGTTGATGGGGGGAGTAATGAAAAACTGTTTTTT.

This clone was counted once. V usage is TRBV6-5 and J usage is TRBJ2-3; D gene uncertain. Trimming pared 7 bases from V and 2 bases from J, leaving 13 bases between. The CDR3 has 14 residues. Germline-derived CDR1 and CDR2 are MNHEY and SVGAGI. In nucleotides, the CDR3 is TGTGCCAGCACCCCGTTAGCAGACACAGATACGCAGTATTTT. It is translated as CASTPLADTDTQYF.

CDR3 sequence reads: CASSTGTSGMADEQFF. The CDR3 DNA is TGCGCCAGCAGCACCGGGACTAGCGGGATGGCGGATGAGCAGTTCTTC. The chain carries TRBV5-1 and TRBJ2-1; 13 nucleotides line up with TRBD2. This CDR3 has 16 residues. The J segment lost 8 bases and the V segment lost 4 bases, leaving 9 bases of the junction unmatched. CDR1 and CDR2 from the germline V gene are SGHRS and YFSETQ.

The chain recombines TRBV29-1 with TRBJ2-1, with D perhaps matching TRBD1 (6 bases). The V gene's germline CDR1 is SQVTM and CDR2 ANQGSEA. Trimming stripped 8 bases from V and 5 bases from J, with 16 bases between. This CDR3 region has 13 residues. The CDR3 loop is CSIARDNHNEQFF. The CDR3 nucleotides are TGCAGCATTGCCCGGGACAACCACAATGAGCAGTTCTTC.

V is TRBV5-1 and J is TRBJ1-4; no firm D call. Germline assignment: CDR1 SGHRS and CDR2 YFSETQ. The CDR3 totals 15 residues. Deletions cut 0 bases from V and 0 bases from J, with 6 bases between. The CDR3 sequence is CASSLVAATNEKLFF. In DNA form, the CDR3 reads TGCGCCAGCAGCTTGGTGGCGGCAACTAATGAAAAACTGTTTTTT.

The V gene is TRBV7-9, the J gene TRBJ2-3, with TRBD1 matching 9 bases. The CDR3 is made up of 14 amino acids. Germline-derived CDR1 and CDR2 are SEHNR and FQNEAQ (reference sequence). Trimming at V came to 6 bases and at J to 3 bases, leaving 4 bases not matched to a gene. This CDR3 reads CASRTGGATDTQYF. DNA for the CDR3: TGTGCCAGCAGAACAGGGGGCGCAACAGATACGCAGTATTTT.

This clone came up once. One end of the junction varies from germline; a read error may be responsible. Within the sample, other DNA sequences also encode this same CDR3. The chain recombines TRBV7-9 with TRBJ2-5; D not resolved. The germline gives CDR1 SEHNR, CDR2 FQNEAQ (reference sequence). This CDR3 is built from 12 residues. DNA for the CDR3: TGTGCCAGCAGTTTAGGGCAAGAGACCCAGTACTTC. Translated: CASSLGQETQYF.

V and J are TRBV7-9 and TRBJ2-1; D is possibly TRBD2 (5 bases). The ends were cut back, 4 bases at V and 0 bases at J, with 10 bases in the middle. This CDR3 is 15 amino acids long. Germline V gives CDR1 SEHNR, CDR2 FQNEAQ (reference sequence). CDR3 protein: CASSSKGSSYNEQFF. Here the CDR3 DNA reads TGTGCCAGCAGCTCAAAAGGGAGCTCCTACAATGAGCAGTTCTTC. The full variable domain, with the rest looked up from reference TRBV7-9 and TRBJ2-1, is DTGVSQNPRHKITKRGQNVTFRCDPISEHNRLYWYRQTLGQGPEFLTYFQNEAQLEKSRLLSDRFSAERPKGSFSTLEIQRTEQGDSAMYLCASSSKGSSYNEQFFGPGTRLTVL.

The chain carries TRBV12-2 and TRBJ2-2; whether TRBD2, the table's D call, matches the DNA was not checked. TRBV12-2 is a pseudogene. There are 19 residues in the CDR3. CDR3 nucleotides: TGTGCAAGTCGCTTAGTCGGGCCGGGAGGAATAAGTAACACCGGGGAGCTGTTTTTT. This gives the protein CASRLVGPGGISNTGELFF.

The CDR3 nucleotides read TGTGCCAGCAGTGATAGACAGACGAACACCGGGGAGCTGTTTTTT. Protein product: CASSDRQTNTGELFF. V usage is TRBV6-1 and J usage is TRBJ2-2; D might be TRBD1 (5 bases). Germline-derived CDR1 and CDR2 are MNHNS and SASEGT. The CDR3 has 15 residues. Trimming shortened V by 3 bases and J by 0 bases, and 8 bases separated the two germline ends.

This clone was seen only once. The chain joins TRBV11-3 to TRBJ2-1; 8 nucleotides line up with TRBD2. Trimming cost V 5 bases and J 2 bases; bases outside gene matches: 5. The CDR3 runs to 15 residues. From germline, CDR1 is SGHNT and CDR2 YENEEA. CDR3 nucleotide sequence: TGTGCCAGCAGCACTCGGACTAGCCCCTACAATGAGCAGTTCTTC. It translates to CASSTRTSPYNEQFF.

This clone was detected only once. The chain links TRBV5-6 to TRBJ1-1, with a weak D call TRBD1 (5 bases). The germline V and J ends were trimmed by 5 bases and 10 bases, with 18 bases remaining between them. Germline V gene sequence: CDR1 SGHDT, CDR2 YYEEEE. There are 13 residues in the CDR3. CDR3 DNA sequence: TGTGCCAGCAGTTCCCGGGACCCCAATTCAGCTTTCTTT. Translating gives CASSSRDPNSAFF.